This T cell receptor (beta chain) is from a study of CD8 T cells in Susac syndrome. The CDR3 consists of 15 residues. V lost 6 bases and J lost 2, with 14 bases in between. CDR1 is LNHDA and CDR2 is SQIVND in the germline V gene (reference sequence). Random hexamers served to reverse transcribe roughly 0.5 to 1 ug RNA. Across 54 Vbeta and 13 Jbeta, immunoSEQ multiplex PCR amplified TCR beta CDR3. One entry per CDR3 protein results from TCRdb running MiXCR on the immunoSEQ multiplex PCR reads. The sample carries fewer than 200,000 distinct CDR3 sequences, less than 95% recorded once. This clonotype occurred once.

The origin of this receptor is a human donor in good health. V and J are TRBV19 and TRBJ2-1; TRBD2 is a possible D gene (5 bases). Sequencing used CD4+ T cells from PBMCs. CDR3 sequence (DNA): TGTGCCAGTAGCCCTGAGGGTTCCCCCTACAATGAGCAGTTCTTC. Amino acid sequence: CASSPEGSPYNEQFF.